The source of this T cell receptor beta chain is a study of blood T cell repertoires in COVID-19. The method was immunoSEQ multiplex PCR; TCRdb's version includes in-frame clones alone and lacks a portion of them. The sample lists over 300,000 clones, roughly 90% seen once, with more than 1% in the top ten. This receptor was taken from a man in his forties or fifties with acute or convalescent COVID-19. Sequencing used peripheral blood.

CDR3 region: CASRGEAEGDQPQHF. CDR3 nucleotide sequence: TGTGCCAGCAGAGGCGAAGCGGAAGGTGATCAGCCCCAGCATTTT. The chain carries TRBV2 and TRBJ1-5; D ambiguous. The CDR3 has 15 residues. Germline V lookup: CDR1 SNHLY, CDR2 FYNNEI. V lost 6 bases and J lost 5, with 17 bases in between.